This TCR beta chain was captured in a study of T cell clonality in common variable immunodeficiency. A few counts support this clone. Its antigen is not known. Sequencing ends 3 residues short of the CDR3 end; the germline J gene provides the rest. This CDR3 has 15 amino acids. The V gene end was trimmed by 6 bases and the J gene end by 4 bases; junction bases not matched to a gene: 8. CDR1 and CDR2 from the germline V gene are DFQATT and SNEGSKA (reference sequence). Assay used: immunoSEQ multiplex PCR; TCRdb lists only in-frame clones, some missing. The sample holds about 28,000 clones, and no clone turns up only once. Study-level results: Compared with healthy controls, CVID subjects showed increased TCRbeta clonality, mostly in about a third. Reportedly, TCR beta sequences from common variable immunodeficiency showed fewer deletions and N-nucleotide insertions.

Specimen: peripheral blood mononuclear cells. V and J are TRBV20-1 and TRBJ2-1; 11 positions agree with TRBD1. This clonotype was obtained from a human donor with common variable immunodeficiency. The CDR3: CSAPSGTGGYNEQFF. The sequenced part of the CDR3 DNA is TGCAGTGCCCCTTCCGGGACAGGGGGTTACAATGAG.